A single TCR beta chain is shown here with its context. This entry is derived from a study of blood T cell repertoires in COVID-19. Turning to the study itself: From the United States, Italy and Spain came samples of acute and convalescent COVID-19.

Under the authors' procedure: By means of reference gene primer amplification, nucleated cell counts were estimated. Sequenced by immunoSEQ multiplex PCR; TCRdb stores in-frame clones only, minus some. That table supplies the V and J calls and clone size; D and trimming were determined from the DNA. The sample lists approximately 160,000 clones; approximately 82% were seen once. The TCR comes from a man aged 65-85 years who had recovered from COVID-19. The specimen sequenced was peripheral blood.

CDR3 sequence: CATSGRAPDTQYF. CDR3 nucleotides: TGTGCCACCAGTGGCAGGGCTCCAGATACGCAGTATTTT. This sequence joins TRBV24-1 and TRBJ2-3; a possible D gene is TRBD1 (5 bases). The V gene's germline CDR1 is KGHDR and CDR2 SFDVKD. There are 13 residues in the CDR3. V lost 5 bases to trimming and J lost 4 bases, with 9 bases between them.